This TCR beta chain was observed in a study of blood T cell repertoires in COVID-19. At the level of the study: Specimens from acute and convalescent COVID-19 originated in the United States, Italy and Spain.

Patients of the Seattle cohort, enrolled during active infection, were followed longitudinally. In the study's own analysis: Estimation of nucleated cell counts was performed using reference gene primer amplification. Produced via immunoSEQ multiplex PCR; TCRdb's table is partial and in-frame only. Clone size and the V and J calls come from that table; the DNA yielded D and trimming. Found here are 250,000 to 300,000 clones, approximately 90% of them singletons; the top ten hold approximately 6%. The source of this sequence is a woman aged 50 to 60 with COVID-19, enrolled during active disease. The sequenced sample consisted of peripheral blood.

The CDR3 coding sequence is TGTGCCAGTAGTATATACAGCACCTACAATGAGCAGTTCTTC. It yields the protein CASSIYSTYNEQFF. This chain links TRBV19 with TRBJ2-1; no clear D. The CDR3 length is 14 residues. Germline V gives CDR1 LNHDA, CDR2 SQIVND (reference sequence). The ends were cut back, 2 bases at V and 2 bases at J, with 7 bases in the middle. Full variable domain (missing parts from reference TRBV19 and TRBJ2-1): DGGITQSPKYLFRKEGQNVTLSCEQNLNHDAMYWYRQDPGQGLRLIYYSQIVNDFQKGDIAEGYSVSREKKESFPLTVTSAQKNPTAFYLCASSIYSTYNEQFFGPGTRLTVL.